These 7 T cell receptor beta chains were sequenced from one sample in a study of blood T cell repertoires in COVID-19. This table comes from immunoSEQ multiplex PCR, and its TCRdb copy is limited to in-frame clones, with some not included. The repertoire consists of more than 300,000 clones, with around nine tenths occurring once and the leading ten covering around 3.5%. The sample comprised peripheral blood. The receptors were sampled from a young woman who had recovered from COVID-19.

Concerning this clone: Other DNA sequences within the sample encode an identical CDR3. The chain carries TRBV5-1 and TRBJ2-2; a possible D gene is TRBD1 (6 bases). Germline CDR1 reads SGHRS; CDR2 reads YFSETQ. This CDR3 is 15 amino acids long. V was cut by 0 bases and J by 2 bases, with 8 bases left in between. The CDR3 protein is CASSLAGTNTGELFF. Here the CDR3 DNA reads TGCGCCAGCAGCTTGGCGGGGACAAACACCGGGGAGCTGTTTTTT.

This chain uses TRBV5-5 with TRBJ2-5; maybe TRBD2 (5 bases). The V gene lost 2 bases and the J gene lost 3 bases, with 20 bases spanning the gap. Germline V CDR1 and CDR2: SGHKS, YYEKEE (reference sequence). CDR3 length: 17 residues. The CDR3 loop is CASSFSNVRGNKETQYF. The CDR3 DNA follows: TGTGCCAGCAGCTTCTCTAACGTCCGGGGAAACAAAGAGACCCAGTACTTC.

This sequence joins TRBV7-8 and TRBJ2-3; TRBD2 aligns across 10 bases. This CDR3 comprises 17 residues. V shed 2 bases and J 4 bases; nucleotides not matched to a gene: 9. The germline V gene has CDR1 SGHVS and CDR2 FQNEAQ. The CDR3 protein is CASSLFVQREGADTQYF. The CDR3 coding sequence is TGTGCCAGCAGCTTATTTGTACAGCGGGAGGGAGCAGATACGCAGTATTTT.

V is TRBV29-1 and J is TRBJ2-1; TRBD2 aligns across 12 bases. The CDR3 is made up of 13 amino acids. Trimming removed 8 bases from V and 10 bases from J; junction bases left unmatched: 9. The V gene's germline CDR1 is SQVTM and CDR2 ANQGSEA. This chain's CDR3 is CSPRLAGVGEQFF. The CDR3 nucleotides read TGCAGCCCGCGACTAGCGGGGGTAGGGGAGCAGTTCTTC.

CDR3 amino acids: CASSQDRSVGTSGREGTDTQYF. CDR3 DNA: TGCGCCAGCAGCCAAGATAGGTCAGTAGGGACTAGCGGGAGAGAGGGCACAGATACGCAGTATTTT. The genes are TRBV4-3 and TRBJ2-3; 14 bases are shared with TRBD2. The CDR3 sequence is 22 residues long. Trimming at V came to 0 bases and at J to 1 base, leaving 15 bases not matched to a gene. The germline V gene has CDR1 LGHNA and CDR2 YSLEER.

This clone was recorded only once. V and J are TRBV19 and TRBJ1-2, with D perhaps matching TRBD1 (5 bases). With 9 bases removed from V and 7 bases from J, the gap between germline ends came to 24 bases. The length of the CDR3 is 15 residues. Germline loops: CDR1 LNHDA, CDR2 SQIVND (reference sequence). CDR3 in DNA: TGTGCCAGCCGACAACCAGTGGGGCGGGAGAGTGGCTACACCTTC. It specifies CASRQPVGRESGYTF. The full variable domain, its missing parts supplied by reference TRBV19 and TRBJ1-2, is DGGITQSPKYLFRKEGQNVTLSCEQNLNHDAMYWYRQDPGQGLRLIYYSQIVNDFQKGDIAEGYSVSREKKESFPLTVTSAQKNPTAFYLCASRQPVGRESGYTFGSGTRLTVV.

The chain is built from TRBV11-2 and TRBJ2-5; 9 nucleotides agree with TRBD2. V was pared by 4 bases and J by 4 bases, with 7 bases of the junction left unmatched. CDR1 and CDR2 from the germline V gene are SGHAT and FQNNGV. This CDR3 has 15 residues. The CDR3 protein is CASSSAGGIGETQYF. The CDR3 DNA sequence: TGTGCCAGCAGCTCCGCGGGAGGGATCGGAGAGACCCAGTACTTC.